These 2 T cell receptor beta chains share one sample of origin, sequenced in a study of cytomegalovirus exposure and HLA in healthy donors. 13 Jbeta primers and 60 Vbeta primers were used for the PCR. The data were produced by immunoSEQ multiplex PCR, yet TCRdb's version contains in-frame clones alone and is incomplete. The sample has some 130,000 clones; about four fifths are singletons. Specimen: PBMCs. Source of these receptors: a woman aged 40-49 years in good health and CMV-seronegative.

This clone showed up just a few times. V gene TRBV5-1 combines with J gene TRBJ2-7; TRBD2 agrees at 10 bases. CDR3 size: 16 residues. Germline V gene data show CDR1 as SGHRS and CDR2 as YFSETQ. J gave up 7 bases and V 8 bases, and 18 bases lay outside the gene matches. The CDR3 coding sequence is TGCGCCAGTAAGCGGGGGGGCGCTGGTCAAACGGAAGAGCAGTACTTC. Protein sequence: CASKRGGAGQTEEQYF.

This clone was counted only a few times. The chain employs TRBV19 and TRBJ2-1; D may be TRBD2 (6 bases). Germline V gene sequence: CDR1 LNHDA, CDR2 SQIVND (reference sequence). The CDR3 has 18 amino acids. The V end was cut by 6 bases, the J end by 0 bases, with 21 bases between. This CDR3 reads CASSNPWPRGSSYNEQFF. CDR3 sequence (DNA): TGTGCCAGTAGCAATCCTTGGCCTCGGGGGAGCTCCTACAATGAGCAGTTCTTC.